This T cell receptor beta chain was documented in a study of CD8+CD57+ T cells in acquired aplastic anemia. The template for TCR beta VDJ and CDR3 sequence profiling was genomic DNA. TCRdb reprocessed the reads via MiXCR and lists one record per CDR3 protein. The table includes about 200,000 distinct CDR3 sequences, 50% to 70% detected once. Sequencing was done on patients that had shown CD8+CD57+ cell expansion by flow cytometry. The CDR3 is 13 amino acids. Germline CDR1 is SNHLY and CDR2 is FYNNEI. Trimming shortened V by 4 bases and J by 5 bases, and 9 bases separated the two germline ends. This sequence joins TRBV2 and TRBJ2-1; weak D call: TRBD1 (6 bases). What was sequenced was sorted CD4+, CD8+, or CD8+CD57+ T cells (not recorded which) from PBMCs. The sequence derives from a human donor with aplastic anemia. Here the CDR3 reads CASSGTGNNEQFF. CDR3 coding DNA: TGTGCCAGCAGTGGAACAGGGAACAATGAGCAGTTCTTC.